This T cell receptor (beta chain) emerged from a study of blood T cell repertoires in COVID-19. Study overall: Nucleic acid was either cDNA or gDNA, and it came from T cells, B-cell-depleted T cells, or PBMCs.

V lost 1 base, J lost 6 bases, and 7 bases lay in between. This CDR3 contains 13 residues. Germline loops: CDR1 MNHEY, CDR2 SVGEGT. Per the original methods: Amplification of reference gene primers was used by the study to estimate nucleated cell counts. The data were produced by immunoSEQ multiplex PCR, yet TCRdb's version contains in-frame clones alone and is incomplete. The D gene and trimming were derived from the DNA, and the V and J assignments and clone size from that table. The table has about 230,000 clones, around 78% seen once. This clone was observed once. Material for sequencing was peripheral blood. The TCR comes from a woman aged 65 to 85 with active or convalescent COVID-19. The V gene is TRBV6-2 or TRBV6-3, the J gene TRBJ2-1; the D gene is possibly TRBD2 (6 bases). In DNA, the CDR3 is TGTGCCAGCAGTTACTGGCGGGGCAATGAGCAGTTCTTC. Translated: CASSYWRGNEQFF.